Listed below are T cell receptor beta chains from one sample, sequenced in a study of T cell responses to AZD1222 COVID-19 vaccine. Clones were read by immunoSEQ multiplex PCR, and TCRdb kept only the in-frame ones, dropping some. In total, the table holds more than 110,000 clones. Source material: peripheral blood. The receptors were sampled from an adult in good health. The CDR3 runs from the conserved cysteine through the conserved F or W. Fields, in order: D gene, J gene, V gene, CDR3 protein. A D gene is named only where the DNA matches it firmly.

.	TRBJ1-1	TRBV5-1	CASSTGQITEAFF
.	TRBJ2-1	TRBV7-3	CASSSQPSGNEQFF
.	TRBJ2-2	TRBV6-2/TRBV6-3	CASSYGGAGLSGELFF
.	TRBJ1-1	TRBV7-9	CASSLYGTGSTEAFF
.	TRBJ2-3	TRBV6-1	CASSEDGFTDTQYF
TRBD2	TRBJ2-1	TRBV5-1	CASSLEAGGPNEQFF
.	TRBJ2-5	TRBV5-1	CASSLAGGETQYF
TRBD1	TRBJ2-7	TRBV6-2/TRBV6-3	CASSYPIGQGAIEQYF
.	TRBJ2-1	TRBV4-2	CASSQDRPRGRSYNEQFF
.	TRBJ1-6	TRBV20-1	CSASGGHNSPLHF
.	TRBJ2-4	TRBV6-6	CASNQGGENIQYF
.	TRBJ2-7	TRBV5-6	CASSWDASSYEQYF
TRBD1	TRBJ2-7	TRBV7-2	CASSDPRDRGSYEQYF
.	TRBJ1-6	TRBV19	CASSMWGVDSPLHF
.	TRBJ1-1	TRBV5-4	CASSPGQNTGAFF